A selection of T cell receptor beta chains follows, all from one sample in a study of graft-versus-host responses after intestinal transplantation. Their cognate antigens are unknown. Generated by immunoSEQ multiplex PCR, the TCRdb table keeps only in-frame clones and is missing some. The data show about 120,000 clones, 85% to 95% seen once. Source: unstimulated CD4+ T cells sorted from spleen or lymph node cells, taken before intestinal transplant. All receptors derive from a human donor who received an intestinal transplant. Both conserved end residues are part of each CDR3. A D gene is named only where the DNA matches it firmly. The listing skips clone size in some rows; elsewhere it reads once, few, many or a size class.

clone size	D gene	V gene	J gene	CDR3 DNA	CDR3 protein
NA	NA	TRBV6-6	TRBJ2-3	TGTGCCAGCAACCGGGGGAAAAGCGGGCTCACAGATACGCAGTATTTT	CASNRGKSGLTDTQYF
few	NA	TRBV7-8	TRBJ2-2	TGTGCCAGCAGCCTTAACCCACGAACCCCCACCGGGGAGCTGTTTTTT	CASSLNPRTPTGELFF
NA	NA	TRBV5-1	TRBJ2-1	TGCGCCAGCAGCCTCCGACAGGACTACAATGAGCAGTTCTTC	CASSLRQDYNEQFF
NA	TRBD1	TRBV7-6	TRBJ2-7	TGTGCCAGCAGCCATCCCGACAGGGGAATCTCCTACGAGCAGTACTTC	CASSHPDRGISYEQYF
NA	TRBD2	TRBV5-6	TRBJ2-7	TGTGCCAGCAGCCGGGGGGGGTATACGTCCTACGAGCAGTACTTC	CASSRGGYTSYEQYF
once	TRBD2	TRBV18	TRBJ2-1	TGTGCCAGCTCACCATTAAGATTGACTAGCGGGAACCCCTACAATGAGCAGTTCTTC	CASSPLRLTSGNPYNEQFF
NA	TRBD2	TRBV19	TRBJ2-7	TGTGCCAGTAGTAGGACTAGCGGGAGTGGGTACGAGCAGTACTTC	CASSRTSGSGYEQYF
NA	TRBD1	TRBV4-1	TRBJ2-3	TGCGCCAGCAGCCAAGATGTCCGCGACAGGGTCGGCGCAGATACGCAGTATTTT	CASSQDVRDRVGADTQYF
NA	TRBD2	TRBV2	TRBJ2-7	TGTGCCAGCGGCAATGCCGGGACTAGCTCCCACGAGCAGTACTTC	CASGNAGTSSHEQYF
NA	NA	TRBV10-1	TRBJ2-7	TGCGCCAGGCGGGACTCCTACGAGCAGTACTTC	CARRDSYEQYF
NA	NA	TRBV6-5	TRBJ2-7	TGTGCCAGCAGTCCCTGGGGCCGGGCCTACGAGCAGTACTTC	CASSPWGRAYEQYF
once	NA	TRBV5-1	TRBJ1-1	TGCGCCAGCAGCTCCAGTAGGAACACTGAAGCTTTCTTT	CASSSSRNTEAFF
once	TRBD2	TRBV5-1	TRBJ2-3	TGCGCCAGCAGCTTGACTAGCGGGAGGGCAGATACGCAGTATTTT	CASSLTSGRADTQYF
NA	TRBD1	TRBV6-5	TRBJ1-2	TGTGCCAGCAGTTACTCGAGACAGGGGAATGGCTACACCTTC	CASSYSRQGNGYTF
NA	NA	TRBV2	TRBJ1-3	TGTGCCAGCAGTGAAGCGAGGGGAAACACCATATATTTT	CASSEARGNTIYF
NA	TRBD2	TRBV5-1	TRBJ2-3	TGCGCCAGCAGCTTGGGACTGGGGACTAGCGGGAACACAGATACGCAGTATTTT	CASSLGLGTSGNTDTQYF
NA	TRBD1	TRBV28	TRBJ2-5	TGTGCCAGCACGATCGGGACAGGGGGCCAAGAGACCCAGTACTTC	CASTIGTGGQETQYF
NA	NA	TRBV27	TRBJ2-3	TGTGCCAGCACCCGGGGGATCGATACGCAGTATTTT	CASTRGIDTQYF
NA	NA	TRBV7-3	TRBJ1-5	TGTGCCAGCAGCTTAACGGGGGATCAGCCCCAGCATTTT	CASSLTGDQPQHF
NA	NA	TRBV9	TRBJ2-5	TGTGCCAGCAGCCCGCAGCCTCCCTCGTGGGGGGCGGGAGAGACCCAGTACTTC	CASSPQPPSWGAGETQYF
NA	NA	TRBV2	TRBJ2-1	TGTGCCAGCAGTGCCGATCGGGTCGATGAGCAGTTCTTC	CASSADRVDEQFF
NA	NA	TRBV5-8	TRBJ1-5	TGTGCCAGCAGCTTGGTGACCAAGCATCAGCCCCAGCATTTT	CASSLVTKHQPQHF
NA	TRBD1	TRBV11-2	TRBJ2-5	TGTGCCAGCAGCCCTATTAGAGGGAGGACAGGGGTGAGAGAGACCCAGTACTTC	CASSPIRGRTGVRETQYF
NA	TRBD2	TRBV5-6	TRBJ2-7	TGTGCCAGCAGCTCTAGCGGGATAGTATCCTACGAGCAGTACTTC	CASSSSGIVSYEQYF
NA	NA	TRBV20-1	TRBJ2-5	TGCAGTGCCCCCCGGCAAGAGACCCAGTACTTC	CSAPRQETQYF
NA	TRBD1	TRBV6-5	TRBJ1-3	TGTGCCAGCACTCCGGGACAGGGATTTTCCACCATATATTTT	CASTPGQGFSTIYF
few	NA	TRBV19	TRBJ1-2	TGTGCCAGTAGTATAGGGGCACGGGGGGCCTATGGCTACACCTTC	CASSIGARGAYGYTF
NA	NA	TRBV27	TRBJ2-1	TGTGCCAGCAGTAGAATCCCTGACTCCTACAATGAGCAGTTCTTC	CASSRIPDSYNEQFF
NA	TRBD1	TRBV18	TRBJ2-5	TGTGCCAGCTCACTGTTGGGACAGCAAGAGACCCAGTACTTC	CASSLLGQQETQYF
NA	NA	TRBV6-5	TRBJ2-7	TGTGCCAGCAGTCCTCTCCCGGGAATCACCTACGAGCAGTACTTC	CASSPLPGITYEQYF
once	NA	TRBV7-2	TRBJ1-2	TGTGCCAGCAGCTTATCGGGGGCTCGTGGGGGATTGGGGGGCTACACCTTC	CASSLSGARGGLGGYTF
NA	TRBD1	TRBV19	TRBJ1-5	TGTGCCAGTAGTACCCACGCATCAACAGGGGGAATAGCGCCCCAGCATTTT	CASSTHASTGGIAPQHF
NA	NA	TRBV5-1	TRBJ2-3	TGCGCCAGCAGCTTGGCCGATACGCAGTATTTT	CASSLADTQYF
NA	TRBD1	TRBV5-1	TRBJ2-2	TGCGCCTCTGGACAGGCGGACACCGGGGAGCTGTTTTTT	CASGQADTGELFF
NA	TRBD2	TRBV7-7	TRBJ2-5	TGTGCTAGCAGCCGGGACTATCAAGAGACCCAGTACTTC	CASSRDYQETQYF
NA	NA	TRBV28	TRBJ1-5	TGTGCCAGCAGTCTCCCGACAGGTCCTAATCAGCCCCAGCATTTT	CASSLPTGPNQPQHF
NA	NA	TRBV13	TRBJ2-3	TGTGCCAGCAGCTTTGGCACAGATACGCAGTATTTT	CASSFGTDTQYF
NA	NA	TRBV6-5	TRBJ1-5	TGTGCCAGCAGTTACTCGATGGGCAATCAGCCCCAGCATTTT	CASSYSMGNQPQHF
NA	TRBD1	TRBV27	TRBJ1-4	TGTGCCAGCAGCTCCAGGGGGCCCGGGGGAGAAAAACTGTTTTTT	CASSSRGPGGEKLFF
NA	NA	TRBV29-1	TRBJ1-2	TGCAGCGTCCGCGGACTCGATCTAGGGGGCTACACCTTC	CSVRGLDLGGYTF
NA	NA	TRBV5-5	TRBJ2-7	TGTGCCAGCAGCTTGCTCGTCGGCTCCTACGAGCAGTACTTC	CASSLLVGSYEQYF
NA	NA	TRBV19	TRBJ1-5	TGTGCCAGTAGTCTAAAGCGGACAGTGGGAAATCAGCCCCAGCATTTT	CASSLKRTVGNQPQHF
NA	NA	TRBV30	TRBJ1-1	TGTGCCTGGAGTCGGGGGGGCGAAGCTTTCTTT	CAWSRGGEAFF
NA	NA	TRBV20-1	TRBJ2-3	TGCAGTGCTGGCTCGGGTTATACGCAGTATTTT	CSAGSGYTQYF
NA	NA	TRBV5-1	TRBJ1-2	TGCGCCAGCAGCCGCGACAGAGTCTATGGCTACACCTTC	CASSRDRVYGYTF
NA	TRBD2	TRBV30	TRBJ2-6	TGTGCCTGGAGTCGGGGGGCTGGGGCCAACGTCCTGACTTTC	CAWSRGAGANVLTF
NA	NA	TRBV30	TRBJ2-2	TGTGCCTGGAAGAGGGGAACTAACACCGGGGAGCTGTTTTTT	CAWKRGTNTGELFF
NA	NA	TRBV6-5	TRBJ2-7	TGTGCCAGCAGTTACTCATCGGGGATCTACGAGCAGTACTTC	CASSYSSGIYEQYF
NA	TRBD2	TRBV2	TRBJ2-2	TGTGCCACGGGACTAGCGGGAAGAACCGGGGAGCTGTTTTTT	CATGLAGRTGELFF